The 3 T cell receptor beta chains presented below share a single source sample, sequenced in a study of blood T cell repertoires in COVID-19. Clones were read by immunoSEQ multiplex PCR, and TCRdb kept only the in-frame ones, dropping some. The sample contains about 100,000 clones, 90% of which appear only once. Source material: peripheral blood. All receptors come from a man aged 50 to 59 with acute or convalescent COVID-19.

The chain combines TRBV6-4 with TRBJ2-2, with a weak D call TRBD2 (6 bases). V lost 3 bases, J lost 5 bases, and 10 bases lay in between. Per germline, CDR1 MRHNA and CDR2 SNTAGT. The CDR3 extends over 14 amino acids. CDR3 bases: TGTGCCAGCAGTGATACTAGCCGGACCGGGGAGCTGTTTTTT. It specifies CASSDTSRTGELFF.

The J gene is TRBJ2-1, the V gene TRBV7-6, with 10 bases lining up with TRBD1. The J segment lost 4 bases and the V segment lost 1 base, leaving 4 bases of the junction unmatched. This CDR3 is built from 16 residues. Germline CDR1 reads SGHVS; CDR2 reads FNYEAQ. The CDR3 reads CASSLDGTGDYNEQFF. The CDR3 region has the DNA TGTGCCAGCAGCTTAGATGGGACAGGGGATTACAATGAGCAGTTCTTC.

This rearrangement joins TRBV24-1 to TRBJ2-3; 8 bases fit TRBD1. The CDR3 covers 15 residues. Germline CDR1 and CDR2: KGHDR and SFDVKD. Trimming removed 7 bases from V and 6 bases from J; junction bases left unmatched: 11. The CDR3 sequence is CATSERGTGEDTQYF. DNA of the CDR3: TGTGCCACCAGCGAAAGGGGGACAGGTGAGGATACGCAGTATTTT.